This TCR beta chain was captured by sequencing in a study of T cell responses to AZD1222 COVID-19 vaccine. General study points: Increases in Spike-specific TCR breadth and depth were seen after two AZD1222 doses. Epitopes outside B.1.351 and B.1.1.7 mutated regions reportedly drew nearly half of spike TCRs.

Comment on this clone: Its matching antigen is unknown.

Sequencing used immunoSEQ multiplex PCR; TCRdb keeps in-frame clones, though not all of them. The repertoire holds 90,000 to 150,000 clones, with 89% as singletons. Per germline, CDR1 SNHLY and CDR2 FYNNEI. The J segment lost 7 bases and the V segment lost 4 bases, leaving 2 bases of the junction unmatched. The CDR3 runs to 15 residues. The TCR was taken from an adult in good health. The specimen comprised peripheral blood, sampled on day 0 of AZD1222 vaccination. V gene TRBV2 combines with J gene TRBJ2-1; TRBD2 matches at 15 bases. The CDR3 nucleotides are TGTGCCAGCAGTGGGACTAGCGGGAGGGCGAATGAGCAGTTCTTC. Amino acids: CASSGTSGRANEQFF.